These 2 T cell receptor beta chains came from one sample sequenced in a study of cytomegalovirus exposure and HLA in healthy donors. The primer mix had 60 Vbeta and 13 Jbeta primers. The protocol was immunoSEQ multiplex PCR, while the TCRdb copy is restricted to in-frame clones and leaves out a portion. The repertoire has 100,000 or so clones, 75% to 85% of them found once; the top ten carry about 5.9%. Sequencing used PBMCs. Source of these receptors: a man aged 18 to 29 in good health and CMV-seronegative.

This rearrangement joins TRBV28 to TRBJ1-5, with D perhaps TRBD1 (6 bases). This CDR3 has 18 amino acids. The germline V gene has CDR1 MDHEN and CDR2 SYDVKM. Trimming stripped 3 bases from V and 1 base from J, with 19 bases between. The CDR3 loop reads CASSFNRHRDKSNQPQHF. The CDR3 region has the DNA TGTGCCAGCAGTTTTAACCGTCACAGGGATAAAAGCAATCAGCCCCAGCATTTT.

The gene calls are TRBV28 and TRBJ2-5; TRBD1 matches at 8 bases. The CDR3 extends over 15 amino acids. CDR1 and CDR2 from the germline V gene are MDHEN and SYDVKM. V trimming: 6 bases; J trimming: 5 bases; junction bases outside the gene matches: 11. CDR3: CASRPLDRAKETQYF. The CDR3 DNA reads TGTGCCAGCAGACCATTGGACAGGGCCAAGGAGACCCAGTACTTC.